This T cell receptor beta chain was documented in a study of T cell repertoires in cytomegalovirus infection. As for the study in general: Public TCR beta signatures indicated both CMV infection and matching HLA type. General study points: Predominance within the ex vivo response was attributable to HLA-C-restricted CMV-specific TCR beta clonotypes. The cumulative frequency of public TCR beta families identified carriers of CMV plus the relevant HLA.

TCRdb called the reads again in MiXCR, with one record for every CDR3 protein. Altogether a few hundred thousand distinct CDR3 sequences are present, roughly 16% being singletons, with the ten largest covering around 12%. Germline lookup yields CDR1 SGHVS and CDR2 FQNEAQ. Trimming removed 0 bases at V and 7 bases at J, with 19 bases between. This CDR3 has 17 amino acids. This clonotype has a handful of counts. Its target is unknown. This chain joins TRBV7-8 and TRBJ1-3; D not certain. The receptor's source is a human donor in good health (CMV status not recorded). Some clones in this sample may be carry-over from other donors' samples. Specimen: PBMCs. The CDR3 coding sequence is TGTGCCAGCAGCTTAGCCCCCCCTAACTCAATGATGAACACCATATATTTT. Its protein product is CASSLAPPNSMMNTIYF.